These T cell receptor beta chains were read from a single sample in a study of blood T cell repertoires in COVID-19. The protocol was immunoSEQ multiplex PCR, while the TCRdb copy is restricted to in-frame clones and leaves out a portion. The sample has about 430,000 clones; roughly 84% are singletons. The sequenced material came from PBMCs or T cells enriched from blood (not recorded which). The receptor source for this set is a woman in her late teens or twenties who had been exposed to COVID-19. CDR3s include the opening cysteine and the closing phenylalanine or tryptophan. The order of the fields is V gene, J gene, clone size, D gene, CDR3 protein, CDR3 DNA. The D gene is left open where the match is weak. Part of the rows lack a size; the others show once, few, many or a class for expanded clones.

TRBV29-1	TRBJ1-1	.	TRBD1	CSALGQAIEAFF	TGCAGCGCTCTGGGACAGGCAATTGAAGCTTTCTTT
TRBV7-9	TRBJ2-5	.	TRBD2	CASRVPAGGPKKYQETQYF	TGTGCCAGCAGGGTTCCAGCGGGGGGGCCGAAAAAGTACCAAGAGACCCAGTACTTC
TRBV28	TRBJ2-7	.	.	CASSSGTTRQSSSYEQYF	TGTGCCAGCAGTTCAGGAACTACTCGACAGTCTAGCTCCTACGAGCAGTACTTC
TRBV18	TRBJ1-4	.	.	CASSASKGNEKLFF	TGTGCCAGCTCCGCCTCTAAGGGGAATGAAAAACTGTTTTTT
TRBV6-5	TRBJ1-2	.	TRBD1	CASSLGQGNYGYTF	TGTGCCAGCAGCTTAGGACAGGGCAACTATGGCTACACCTTC
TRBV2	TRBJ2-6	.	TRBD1	CASRDRSGANVLTF	TGTGCCAGCAGGGACAGGAGTGGGGCCAACGTCCTGACTTTC
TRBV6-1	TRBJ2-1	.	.	CASSEYGGMGSSYNEQFF	TGTGCCAGCAGTGAATATGGCGGGATGGGATCCTCCTACAATGAGCAGTTCTTC
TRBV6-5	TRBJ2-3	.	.	CAIQGARFPDTQYF	TGTGCCATTCAAGGCGCTAGATTCCCAGATACGCAGTATTTT
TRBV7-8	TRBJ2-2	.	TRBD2	CASSRTSGYTGELFF	TGTGCCAGCAGCCGGACTAGCGGGTACACCGGGGAGCTGTTTTTT
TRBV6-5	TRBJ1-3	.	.	CASKKTATGNTIYF	TGTGCCAGCAAGAAAACAGCAACTGGAAACACCATATATTTT
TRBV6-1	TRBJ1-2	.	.	CASSGRAAGANYGYTF	TGTGCCAGCAGTGGCCGAGCGGCAGGAGCTAACTATGGCTACACCTTC
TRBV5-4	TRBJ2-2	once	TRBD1	CASSSDRGLTGELFF	TGTGCCAGCAGCTCAGACAGGGGGCTCACCGGGGAGCTGTTTTTT
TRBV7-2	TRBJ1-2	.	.	CASSLEEGRGYTF	TGTGCCAGCAGCTTAGAGGAAGGGAGAGGCTACACCTTC
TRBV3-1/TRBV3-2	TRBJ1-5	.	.	CASSQGASNQPQHF	TGTGCCAGCAGCCAGGGGGCGAGCAATCAGCCCCAGCATTTT
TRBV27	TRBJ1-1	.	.	CASSLLGHKNTEAFF	TGTGCCAGCAGTTTATTGGGGCACAAGAACACTGAAGCTTTCTTT
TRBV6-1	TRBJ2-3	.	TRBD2	CASSEAWRGITDTQYF	TGTGCCAGCAGTGAAGCGTGGCGGGGGATAACAGATACGCAGTATTTT
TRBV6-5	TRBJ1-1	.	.	CASSPFGGTEAFF	TGTGCCAGCAGTCCATTCGGGGGGACTGAAGCTTTCTTT